One and the same sample provided the 5 T cell receptor beta chains below, sequenced in a study of cytotoxic CD8 clonotypes in ibrutinib-treated CLL. Repertoires were generated with immunoSEQ multiplex PCR, while TCRdb's copy carries only in-frame clones and drops some. The sample consists of some 200,000 clones, 70% to 75% of them appearing once. The input for sequencing was PBMCs, taken after 12 months of ibrutinib treatment. These receptors originate from a human donor with chronic lymphocytic leukemia.

This rearrangement joins TRBV5-4 to TRBJ1-2; D not certain. The V gene lost 9 bases and the J gene lost 2 bases, with 14 bases spanning the gap. The CDR3 sequence is 13 residues long. Germline V gene data show CDR1 as SGHNT and CDR2 as YYREEE (reference sequence). This chain's CDR3 is CATTIWGNYGYTF. The CDR3 DNA is TGTGCCACCACGATTTGGGGAAACTATGGCTACACCTTC.

This clone was observed once. The chain combines TRBV2 with TRBJ2-2; D not certain. The V and J ends lost 4 bases and 7 bases respectively, with 19 bases between them. There are 16 residues in the CDR3. CDR1 is SNHLY, CDR2 FYNNEI, per germline. DNA of the CDR3: TGTGCCAGCAGTGGATACAGCGTATACGACCGCGGGGAGCTGTTTTTT. It encodes CASSGYSVYDRGELFF.

The chain is built from TRBV19 and TRBJ1-2, with a tentative D call TRBD1 (5 bases). CDR1 and CDR2 (germline): LNHDA, SQIVND (reference sequence). This CDR3 comprises 15 residues. Deletions cut 6 bases from V and 2 bases from J, with 16 bases between. The CDR3 sequence: CASSPDGRGNYGYTF. DNA of the CDR3: TGTGCCAGTAGCCCTGACGGGAGGGGAAACTATGGCTACACCTTC.

The chain recombines TRBV18 with TRBJ1-3; tentatively, D is TRBD1 (5 bases). Germline assignment: CDR1 KGHSH and CDR2 LQKENI. The CDR3 extends over 16 amino acids. V lost 8 bases and J lost 2, with 19 bases in between. The CDR3 loop reads CASRPSAGATGNTIYF. Written as DNA, the CDR3 is TGTGCCAGCCGACCGAGCGCCGGGGCGACTGGAAACACCATATATTTT. Variable domain in full (rest from reference TRBV18 and TRBJ1-3): NAGVMQNPRHLVRRRGQEARLRCSPMKGHSHVYWYRQLPEEGLKFMVYLQKENIIDESGMPKERFSAEFPKEGPSILRIQQVVRGDSAAYFCASRPSAGATGNTIYFGEGSWLTVV.

The gene calls are TRBV2 and TRBJ2-3; D is perhaps TRBD1 or TRBD2 (5 bases each). CDR3 length equals 14 residues. CDR1 is SNHLY and CDR2 is FYNNEI in the germline V gene. The V end lost 8 bases, the J end lost 4 bases, and 16 bases lay between the germline ends. Here the CDR3 reads CASRDPRYPDTQYF. The CDR3 coding sequence is TGTGCCAGCCGGGACCCCCGGTATCCAGATACGCAGTATTTT.